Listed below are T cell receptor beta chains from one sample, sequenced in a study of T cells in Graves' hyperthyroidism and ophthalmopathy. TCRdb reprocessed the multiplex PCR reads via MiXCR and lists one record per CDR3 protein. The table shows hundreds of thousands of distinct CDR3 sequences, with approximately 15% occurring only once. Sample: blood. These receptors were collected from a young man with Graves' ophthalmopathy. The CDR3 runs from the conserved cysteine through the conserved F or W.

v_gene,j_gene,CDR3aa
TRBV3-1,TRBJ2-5,CASSPIWTSGSRETQYF
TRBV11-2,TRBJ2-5,CASSLAPEETQYF
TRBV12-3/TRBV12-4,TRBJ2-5,CASSQKASGQETQYF
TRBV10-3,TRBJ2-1,CAIQDRGLYNEQFF
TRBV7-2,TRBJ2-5,CASSAYLAGGRETQYF
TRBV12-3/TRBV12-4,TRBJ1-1,CASSQPTFGQGVGLPNTEAFF
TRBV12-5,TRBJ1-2,CASGLKGVGYTF
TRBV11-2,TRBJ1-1,CASSLGGTGFTEAFF
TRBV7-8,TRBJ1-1,CTSSLEAELEAFF
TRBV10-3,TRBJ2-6,CAISGSGDAGANVLTF
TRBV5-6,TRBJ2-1,CASSPLAISSYNEQFF
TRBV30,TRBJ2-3,CAWNRDPRRADTQYF
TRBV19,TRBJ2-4,CATRSPAGRNIQYF
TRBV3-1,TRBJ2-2,CASSQDFPWEGHTGELFF
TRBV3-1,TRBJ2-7,CASGYSGSNSYEQYF
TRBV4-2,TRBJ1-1,CASSQAQGGGTEAFF
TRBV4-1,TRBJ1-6,CASSQGDGDLSPLHF
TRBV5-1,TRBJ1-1,CASSARQEVTEAFF
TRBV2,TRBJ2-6,CASSFPGEGANVLTF
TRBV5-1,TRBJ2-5,CASSPGGNQETQYF
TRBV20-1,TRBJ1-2,CSAENTGRYGYTF
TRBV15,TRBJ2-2,CATSRDQGTGELFF
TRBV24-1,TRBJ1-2,CATSDSDRLYGYTF
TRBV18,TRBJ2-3,CASQLDSVAKDTQYF
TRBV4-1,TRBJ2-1,CASSQDWGFDEQFF
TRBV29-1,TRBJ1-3,CSVPEQGSGNTIYF
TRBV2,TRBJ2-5,CASWTGGAETQYF
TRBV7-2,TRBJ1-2,CASSLVAGDNYGYTF
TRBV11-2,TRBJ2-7,CASSWGGTYTYEQYF
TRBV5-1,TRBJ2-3,CASSSDGHREDTQYF
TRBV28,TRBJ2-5,CATTPGRETQYF
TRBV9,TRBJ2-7,CASSPRWERDYEQYF
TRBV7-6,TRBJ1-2,CASSFRGYGYTF
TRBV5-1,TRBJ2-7,CASSRLGQGSYEQYF
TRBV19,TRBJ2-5,CASSTLADYETQYF
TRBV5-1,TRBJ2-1,CASTLAGGVVYNEQFF
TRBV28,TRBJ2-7,CASSLPLGEGWREQYF
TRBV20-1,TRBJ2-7,CSAREDGTGFWEQYF
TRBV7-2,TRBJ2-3,CASSLESRGSARNTQYF
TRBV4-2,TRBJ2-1,CASEGSTSYNEQFF
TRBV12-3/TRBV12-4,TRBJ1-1,CASSFLSTVPNTEAFF
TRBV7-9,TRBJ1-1,CASSLTGEDTEAFF
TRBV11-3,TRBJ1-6,CASSTPGTGLYNSPLHF
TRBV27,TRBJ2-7,CASPRPLGGRSSYEQYF
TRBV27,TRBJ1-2,CASSSQANYGYTF
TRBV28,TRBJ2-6,CASSPAVWDRGRAGANVLTF
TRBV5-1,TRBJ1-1,CASSVTGFDTEAFF
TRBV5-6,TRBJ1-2,CASSLVGGLDYGYTF
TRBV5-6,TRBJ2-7,CASSHGQGGYEQYF
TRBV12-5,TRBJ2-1,CASGPGVSSYNEQFF
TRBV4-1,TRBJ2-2,CASSQATRDIGELFF
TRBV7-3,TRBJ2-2,CASSYLTGELFF
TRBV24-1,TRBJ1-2,CATSGRQTTNYGYTF
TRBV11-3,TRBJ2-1,CASSSRGRGLNEQFF